This T cell receptor beta chain was recovered during a study of technical replicates of blood from a handful of donors. This CDR3 has 15 amino acids. J lost 0 bases, V lost 8 bases, and 10 bases had no gene match. Germline-derived CDR1 and CDR2 are LNHDA and SQIVND (reference sequence). The table came from immunoSEQ multiplex PCR; TCRdb's copy has only in-frame clones and leaves some out. Of around 95,000 clones listed, approximately 94% are singletons. The TCR comes from a human donor in good health. The V gene is TRBV19, the J gene TRBJ2-7, with 7 bases aligning to TRBD1. The sample comprised T cells isolated from PBMCs. In DNA, the CDR3 is TGTGCCAGTCAGGTAGGGGGCCCCGACTCCTACGAGCAGTACTTC. It yields the protein CASQVGGPDSYEQYF.